The clone carrying this T cell receptor (beta chain) was seen a handful of times. At one boundary the junction diverges from the germline segment, which might be a read error. Using MiXCR, TCRdb reanalyzed the PCR reads. The sample has 15,000 or so clones, roughly 25% seen once. Each patient went into thyroid surgery without having received any treatment. This sample is drawn from a study of metastatic and nonmetastatic thyroid tumors. Germline V gene data show CDR1 as SNHLY and CDR2 as FYNNEI. This CDR3 is 15 amino acids long. Input material: tumor tissue. The chain combines TRBV2 with TRBJ2-7; 9 nucleotides match TRBD1. The receptor's source is a female donor with papillary thyroid cancer or a benign thyroid nodule (not recorded which). Some clones in this sample may be carry-over from other donors' samples. The CDR3 reads CASIQGGTGSYEHYF. The DNA for the CDR3 is TGTGCCAGCATACAAGGGGGGACAGGGTCCTACGAGCATTACTTC.